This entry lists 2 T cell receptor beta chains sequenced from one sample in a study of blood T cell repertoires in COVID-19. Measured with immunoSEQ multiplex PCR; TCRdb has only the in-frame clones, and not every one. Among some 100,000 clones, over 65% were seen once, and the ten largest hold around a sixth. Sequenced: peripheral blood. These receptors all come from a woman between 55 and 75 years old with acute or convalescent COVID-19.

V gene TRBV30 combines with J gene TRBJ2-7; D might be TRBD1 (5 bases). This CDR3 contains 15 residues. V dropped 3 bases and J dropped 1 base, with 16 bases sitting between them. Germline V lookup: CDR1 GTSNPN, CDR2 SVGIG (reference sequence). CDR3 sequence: CAWSDQGFRSYEQYF. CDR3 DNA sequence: TGTGCCTGGAGCGACCAGGGTTTTCGGTCCTACGAGCAGTACTTC.

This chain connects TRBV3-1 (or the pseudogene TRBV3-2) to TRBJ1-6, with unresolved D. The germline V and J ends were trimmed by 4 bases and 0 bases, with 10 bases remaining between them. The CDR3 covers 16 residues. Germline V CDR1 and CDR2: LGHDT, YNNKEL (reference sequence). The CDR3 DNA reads TGTGCCAGCAGCCCGACACCCGGCTCCTATAATTCACCCCTCCACTTT. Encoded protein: CASSPTPGSYNSPLHF.